Listed below are T cell receptor beta chains from one sample, sequenced in a study of T-cell reconstitution after alpha-beta-depleted transplantation in children. TCRdb re-analysed the PCR reads in MiXCR, keeping a single row per CDR3 protein. The sample has 250,000 to 350,000 distinct CDR3 sequences, more than 9% seen once; the top ten hold 10%. The sample in question was PBMCs from the stem cell graft donor, obtained from the stem cell graft. The receptor set was obtained from a human donor who donated a stem cell graft to a child with SCID. CDR3s include the opening cysteine and the closing phenylalanine or tryptophan.

v_call cdr3_aa
TRBV7-6 CASSLVIGGGEKLFF
TRBV5-1 CASSTGDRGEETQYF
TRBV5-1 CASSFDREAYEQYF
TRBV19 CASSTLGHNQPQHF
TRBV12-3/TRBV12-4 CASSSGLGNQPQHF
TRBV27 CASSPTLSGGDYEQYF
TRBV15 CATSRGTAGGSYEQYF
TRBV13 CASSLGGGGGNTEAFF
TRBV12-3/TRBV12-4 CASSPRGAGVGDTQYF
TRBV12-5 CTSGLAIAGGKYNEQFF
TRBV7-9 CASSLPGPNSPLHF
TRBV12-3/TRBV12-4 CASRFRGNSPLHF
TRBV12-3/TRBV12-4 CASSLNLAGRYNEQFF
TRBV7-9 CASSLSLDEQFF
TRBV10-1 CASSEGTGSTDTQYF
TRBV20-1 CSAGPDEQYF
TRBV29-1 CSVGTSGTSGANVLTF
TRBV7-7 CASSFGLPGNEQFF
TRBV10-3 CAISEPEGNIGYEQYF
TRBV25-1 CASSEWGTDGTDTQYF
TRBV27 CASSLIGAEQYF
TRBV7-2 CASSPVMGSNTEAFF
TRBV2 CASSPVTGGYHEQYF
TRBV20-1 CSGKPGQIYEQYF
TRBV2 CASKLSTGTSGGKDEQYF
TRBV20-1 CSAQGPNTGELFF
TRBV11-2 CASSLEFRDTQYF
TRBV12-3/TRBV12-4 CASSLARVKETQYF
TRBV5-1 CASSQGHPADTQYF
TRBV20-1 CSAREGQGKYEQYF
TRBV18 CASSPNGGQTYEQYF
TRBV5-1 CASSKGQSTDTQYF
TRBV20-1 CSARRPGGSPLHF
TRBV18 CASSPSLTDEQYF
TRBV5-6 CASSLVGGSTDTQYF
TRBV12-3/TRBV12-4 CASSLAGGRNEQYF
TRBV12-3/TRBV12-4 CASSPTGAYYEQYF
TRBV12-3/TRBV12-4 CASRKGRRGPGSSGANVLTF
TRBV9 CASSVYTGELFF
TRBV7-3 CASSQAAGRDTQYF
TRBV7-2 CASSRGLETQYF